This TCR beta chain was identified during a study of post-analysis software for immune sequencing data. Overall study context: The disease courses spanned relapsing-remitting, secondary progressive and progressive-relapsing forms of multiple sclerosis. The study, taken as a whole, reports: Compared with controls, patients showed significantly lower normalized Chao1 diversity.

Unique molecular identifiers featured in each of the TCR beta cDNA libraries. TCRdb re-called the PCR reads through MiXCR, storing one row per CDR3 protein. Here the sample spans 500,000 to 600,000 distinct CDR3 sequences, 40% to 50% being singletons. This clonotype was seen a few times. Antigen specificity is unknown. The sample consisted of blood. The sequence came from a girl aged 10 to 17 with multiple sclerosis.

The CDR3: CASSYRGSNQPQHF. CDR3 nucleotide sequence: TGTGCCAGCAGTTACCGGGGGAGCAATCAGCCCCAGCATTTT. V gene TRBV6-5 combines with J gene TRBJ1-5; tentative D call: TRBD1 (5 bases). The CDR3 contains 14 residues. Germline V gives CDR1 MNHEY, CDR2 SVGAGI. V lost 2 bases, J lost 1 base, and 6 bases lay in between.